The 5 T cell receptor beta chains in this list originate from one sample, sequenced in a study of blood T cell repertoires in COVID-19. Here immunoSEQ multiplex PCR was the method, and the copy in TCRdb shows in-frame clones only, minus some. The sample yields about 150,000 clones, 75% to 85% seen once. Material for sequencing was peripheral blood. The receptors derive from a woman between 50 and 59 years old with acute or convalescent COVID-19.

This chain connects TRBV6-2 or TRBV6-3 to TRBJ1-5, with D unclear. Trimming cost V 6 bases and J 5 bases, with 8 bases left between them. The CDR3 extends over 12 amino acids. CDR1 MNHEY and CDR2 SVGEGT come from the germline V gene. CDR3 protein: CASSNNYQPQHF. Here the CDR3 DNA reads TGTGCCAGCAGCAACAATTATCAGCCCCAGCATTTT.

The genes are TRBV7-9 and TRBJ2-6; D is perhaps TRBD2 (5 bases). V dropped 3 bases and J dropped 0 bases, with 18 bases sitting between them. This CDR3 is built from 19 residues. CDR1 SEHNR and CDR2 FQNEAQ come from the germline V gene (reference sequence). In DNA form, the CDR3 reads TGTGCCAGCAGCTTGGTGCTGGGAGCTGGTCTCTCTGGGGCCAACGTCCTGACTTTC. Protein product: CASSLVLGAGLSGANVLTF. Variable domain in full (rest from reference TRBV7-9 and TRBJ2-6): DTGVSQNPRHKITKRGQNVTFRCDPISEHNRLYWYRQTLGQGPEFLTYFQNEAQLEKSRLLSDRFSAERPKGSFSTLEIQRTEQGDSAMYLCASSLVLGAGLSGANVLTFGAGSRLTVL.

To note about this clone: The junction shows a germline mismatch at one end, possibly a read error. The chain uses TRBV19 and TRBJ2-1, with D tentatively TRBD1 (6 bases). Germline V gives CDR1 LNHDA, CDR2 SQIVND (reference sequence). This CDR3 region has 13 residues. The CDR3 DNA sequence: TGTGCCAGTAGTCCAGAGCCCAGGGGCGTATGGCTCTTC. Protein: CASSPEPRGVWLF.

The gene calls are TRBV15 and TRBJ1-6; D gene unclear. The CDR3 spans 12 residues. In germline, CDR1 is LNHNV, CDR2 YYDKDF (reference sequence). CDR3: CATSTYNSPLHF. The CDR3, as DNA: TGTGCTACCTCTACCTATAATTCACCCCTCCACTTT.

The J gene is TRBJ2-2, the V gene TRBV6-6, with 9 bases aligning to TRBD2. With V trimmed by 5 bases and J by 2 bases, 9 bases remained unmatched. This CDR3 comprises 17 residues. Germline CDR1 MNHNY, CDR2 SVGAGI (reference sequence). CDR3 bases: TGTGCCAGCAGTCCTAGCGGGGTTAACGTAAACACCGGGGAGCTGTTTTTT. It codes for CASSPSGVNVNTGELFF.